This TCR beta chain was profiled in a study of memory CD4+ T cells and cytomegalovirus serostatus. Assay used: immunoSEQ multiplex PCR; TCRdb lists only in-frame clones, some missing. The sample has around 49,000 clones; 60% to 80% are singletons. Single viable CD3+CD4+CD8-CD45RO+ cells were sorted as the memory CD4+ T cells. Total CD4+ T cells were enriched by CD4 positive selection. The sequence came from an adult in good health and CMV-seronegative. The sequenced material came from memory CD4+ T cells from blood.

Written as DNA, the CDR3 is TGTGCCAGCAGCTTAAGGGCCCAAGAGACCCAGTACTTC. Protein: CASSLRAQETQYF. The chain links TRBV7-9 to TRBJ2-5; D not certain. Germline V gene data show CDR1 as SEHNR and CDR2 as FQNEAQ (reference sequence). This CDR3 contains 13 residues. The V end was cut by 2 bases, the J end by 1 base, with 5 bases between. Supplemented by reference TRBV7-9 and TRBJ2-5, the full variable domain reads DTGVSQNPRHKITKRGQNVTFRCDPISEHNRLYWYRQTLGQGPEFLTYFQNEAQLEKSRLLSDRFSAERPKGSFSTLEIQRTEQGDSAMYLCASSLRAQETQYFGPGTRLLVL.